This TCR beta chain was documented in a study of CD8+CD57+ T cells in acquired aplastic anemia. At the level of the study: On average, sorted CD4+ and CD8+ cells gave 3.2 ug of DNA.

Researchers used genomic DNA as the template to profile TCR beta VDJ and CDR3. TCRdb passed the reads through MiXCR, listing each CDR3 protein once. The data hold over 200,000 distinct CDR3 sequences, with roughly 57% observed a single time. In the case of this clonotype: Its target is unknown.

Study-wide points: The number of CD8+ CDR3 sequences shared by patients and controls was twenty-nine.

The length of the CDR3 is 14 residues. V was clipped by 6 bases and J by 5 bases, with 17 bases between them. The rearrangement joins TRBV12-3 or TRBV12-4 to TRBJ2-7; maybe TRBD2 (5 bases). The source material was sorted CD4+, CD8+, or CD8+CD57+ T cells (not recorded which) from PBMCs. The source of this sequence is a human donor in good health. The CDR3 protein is CASSLPAGVDEQYF. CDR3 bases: TGTGCCAGCAGCCTCCCGGCCGGGGTCGACGAGCAGTACTTC.